The present T cell receptor beta chain was sequenced within a study of cytomegalovirus exposure and HLA in healthy donors. Both 60 Vbeta primers and 13 Jbeta primers went into the PCR. The repertoire was sequenced with immunoSEQ multiplex PCR; TCRdb's copy has only in-frame clones and lacks some. Here the sample spans more than 90,000 clones, 65% to 80% being singletons. V was pared by 0 bases and J by 3 bases, with 3 bases of the junction left unmatched. Germline V gene sequence: CDR1 SGHNT, CDR2 YYREEE (reference sequence). The CDR3 contains 16 residues. The rearrangement links TRBV5-4 to TRBJ2-3, with 11 bases matching TRBD2. This TCR came from a man aged 40-49 years in good health and CMV-seropositive. The sample comprised PBMCs. CDR3 DNA sequence: TGTGCCAGCAGCTTGGCCGGGACTAGCGGTACAGATACGCAGTATTTT. Translation gives CASSLAGTSGTDTQYF. Together with reference TRBV5-4 and TRBJ2-3, the CDR3 gives the full variable domain: ETGVTQSPTHLIKTRGQQVTLRCSSQSGHNTVSWYQQALGQGPQFIFQYYREEENGRGNFPPRFSGLQFPNYSSELNVNALELDDSALYLCASSLAGTSGTDTQYFGPGTRLTVL.